Listed below are T cell receptor beta chains from one sample, sequenced in a study of post-analysis software for immune sequencing data. MiXCR, applied by TCRdb to the PCR reads, yields one record per CDR3 protein. The sample has a few hundred thousand distinct CDR3 sequences, roughly 45% seen once. Sequenced material: blood. These receptors were collected from a girl aged 10-17 years with multiple sclerosis. Both conserved end residues are part of each CDR3. The D gene is left open where the match is weak. Part of the rows lack a size; the others show once, few, many or a class for expanded clones.

J | D | size | V | DNA | CDR3
TRBJ2-5 | . | few | TRBV5-1 | TGCGCCAGCAGCTTGGCGGGAGCTAGGAATGAGCAGTACTTC | CASSLAGARNEQYF
TRBJ2-1 | . | . | TRBV11-2 | TGTGCCAGCAGCTGGACAAGGGAGCAGTTCTTC | CASSWTREQFF
TRBJ2-7 | . | few | TRBV29-1 | TGCAGCGTTGATATGGACAGTACCTACGAGCAGTACTTC | CSVDMDSTYEQYF
TRBJ2-1 | TRBD2 | many | TRBV5-1 | TGTGCCAGCAGCCCCGGGACTAGCTCCTACAATGAGCAGTTCTTC | CASSPGTSSYNEQFF
TRBJ1-6 | TRBD1 | once | TRBV20-1 | TGCAGTGCTAGACCCGATATAGGACAGGGGGCAGAACCCCTCCACTTT | CSARPDIGQGAEPLHF
TRBJ2-7 | . | few | TRBV9 | TGTGCCAGCAGCGTAGACGGGGGCACCTACGAGCAGTACTTC | CASSVDGGTYEQYF
TRBJ2-7 | TRBD2 | . | TRBV15 | TGTGCCACCAGCAGATCGCTCCCTAGCGGGAGGGCGAACGAGCAGTACTTC | CATSRSLPSGRANEQYF
TRBJ1-2 | . | . | TRBV27 | TGTGCCAGCAGTTTATCAGGGAGCTCTGGCTACACCTTC | CASSLSGSSGYTF
TRBJ2-7 | . | few | TRBV29-1 | TGCAGCGTTGGCGGCCTCAGCTCCTACGAGCAGTACTTC | CSVGGLSSYEQYF
TRBJ1-2 | . | . | TRBV4-1 | TGCGCCAGCAGCCAAGATGACTATGGCTACACCTTC | CASSQDDYGYTF
TRBJ2-7 | . | few | TRBV5-1 | TGCGCCAGCAGCTGGGGCGCGGCAGGATCCCTCTCCTACGAGCAGTACTTC | CASSWGAAGSLSYEQYF
TRBJ2-1 | TRBD2 | . | TRBV4-1 | TGCGCCAGCAGCCAAGATTGGCTAGCGGGAGGGGGAGGGTTCTTC | CASSQDWLAGGGGFF
TRBJ2-7 | . | . | TRBV12-3/TRBV12-4 | TGTGCCAGTATGGGACTCACATCCTACGAGCAGTACTTC | CASMGLTSYEQYF
TRBJ2-3 | . | . | TRBV11-2 | TGTGCCAGCAGCTTAGCATCACATACGCAGTATTTT | CASSLASHTQYF
TRBJ2-6 | . | . | TRBV25-1 | TGTGCCAGCAGTGTTGGGGCCAACGTCCTGACTTTC | CASSVGANVLTF
TRBJ2-3 | . | many | TRBV5-1 | TGCGCCAGCAGCTTATCATCAGATACGCAGTATTTT | CASSLSSDTQYF
TRBJ2-3 | TRBD2 | few | TRBV6-5 | TGTGCCAGCAGTTACCTTACTGGACTAGCAAATGAAGGGCCAGATACGCAGTATTTT | CASSYLTGLANEGPDTQYF
TRBJ2-7 | . | . | TRBV5-6 | TGTGCCAGCAGCTTGTTGCAGCGCACCGATTACTACGAGCAGTACTTC | CASSLLQRTDYYEQYF
TRBJ2-7 | TRBD1 | . | TRBV6-5 | TGTGCCAGCAGGGGACAGGGGCTAACCTACGAGCAGTACTTC | CASRGQGLTYEQYF
TRBJ2-7 | TRBD2 | . | TRBV4-2 | TGTGCCAGCAGCCAAGTAGCTAGCGGGAGCCTCTACGAGCAGTACTTC | CASSQVASGSLYEQYF
TRBJ2-7 | TRBD2 | many | TRBV20-1 | TGCAGTGCCGACGGGACTAGTCGACACGAGCAGTACTTC | CSADGTSRHEQYF
TRBJ2-1 | . | few | TRBV3-1 | TGTGCCAGCAGCCCCCGACAGGTCAATGAGCAGTTCTTC | CASSPRQVNEQFF
TRBJ2-1 | . | . | TRBV24-1 | TGTGCCACCAGTGATTTAGAGTACAATGAGCAGTTCTTC | CATSDLEYNEQFF